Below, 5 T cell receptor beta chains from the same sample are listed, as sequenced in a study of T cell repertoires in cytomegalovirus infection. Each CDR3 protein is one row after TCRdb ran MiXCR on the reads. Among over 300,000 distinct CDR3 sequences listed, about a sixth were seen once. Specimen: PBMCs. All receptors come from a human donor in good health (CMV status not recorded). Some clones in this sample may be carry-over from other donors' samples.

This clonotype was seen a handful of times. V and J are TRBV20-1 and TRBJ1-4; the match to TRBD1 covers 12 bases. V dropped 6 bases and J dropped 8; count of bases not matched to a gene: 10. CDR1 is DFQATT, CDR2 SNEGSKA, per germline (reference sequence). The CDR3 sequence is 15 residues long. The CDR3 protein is CSARDRGRGREKLFF. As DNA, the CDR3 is TGCAGTGCACGGGACAGGGGGCGCGGGAGGGAAAAACTGTTTTTT.

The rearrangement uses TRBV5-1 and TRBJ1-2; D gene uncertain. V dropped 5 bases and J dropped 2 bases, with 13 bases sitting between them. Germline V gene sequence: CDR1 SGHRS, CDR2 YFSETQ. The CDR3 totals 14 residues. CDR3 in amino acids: CASRIDQQNYGYTF. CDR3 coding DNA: TGCGCCAGCAGAATAGACCAACAGAACTATGGCTACACCTTC.

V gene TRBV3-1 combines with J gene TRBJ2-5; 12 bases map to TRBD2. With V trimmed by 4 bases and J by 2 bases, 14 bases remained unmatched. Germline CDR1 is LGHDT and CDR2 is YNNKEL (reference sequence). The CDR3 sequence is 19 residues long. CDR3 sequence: CASSPRPSSGGAYQETQYF. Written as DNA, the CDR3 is TGTGCCAGCAGCCCCCGCCCCTCTAGCGGGGGGGCCTATCAAGAGACCCAGTACTTC.

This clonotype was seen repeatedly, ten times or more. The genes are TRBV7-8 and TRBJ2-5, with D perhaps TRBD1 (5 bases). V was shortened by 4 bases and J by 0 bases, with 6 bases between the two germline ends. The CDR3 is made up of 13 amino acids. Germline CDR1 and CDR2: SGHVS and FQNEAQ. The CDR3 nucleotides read TGTGCCAGCAGCTCAGGGTACCAAGAGACCCAGTACTTC. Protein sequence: CASSSGYQETQYF.

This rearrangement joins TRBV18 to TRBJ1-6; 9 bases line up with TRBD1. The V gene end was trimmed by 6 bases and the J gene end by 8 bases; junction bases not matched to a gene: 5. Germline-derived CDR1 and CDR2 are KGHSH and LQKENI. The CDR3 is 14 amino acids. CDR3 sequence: CASSRDRVDSPLHF. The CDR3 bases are TGTGCCAGCTCTCGGGACAGGGTTGATTCACCCCTCCACTTT.